The source of this T cell receptor beta chain is a study of regulatory T cells in long-lasting Graves disease. The study, taken as a whole, reports: Among persistent patients, a larger number of public clonotypes were shared (about 2,800) than among newly diagnosed patients (about 950). What was studied was peripheral blood only, and not thyroid tissue.

Time point of the sample: newly diagnosed GD, antithyroid drugs for less than 3 months. From RNA extracted from PBMCs, the TCR library was made. CDR3 length: 15 amino acids. Trimming removed 6 bases at V and 1 base at J, with 15 bases between. Germline V lookup: CDR1 KGHSH, CDR2 LQKENI. About this clonotype itself: No antigen is known for it.

To make TCR beta libraries, researchers used iRepertoire HTBI primers and Arm-PCR of CDR3 regions. TCRdb redid the calling of the multiplex PCR reads with MiXCR, one entry per CDR3 protein. The sample yields around 400,000 distinct CDR3 sequences, about 15% seen once. A further study also used this sample, focusing on T cells in Graves' hyperthyroidism and ophthalmopathy. In that study: Most clonotypes that expanded in the thyroid above 0.001 also showed up in blood.

The origin of this receptor is a woman in her thirties or forties with Graves disease. The material sequenced was peripheral blood mononuclear cells (PBMCs), taken at new diagnosis, from a patient treated with antithyroid drugs. The chain couples TRBV18 to TRBJ1-1; D perhaps matches TRBD1 (5 bases). CDR3 in DNA: TGTGCCAGCTCGCAGAGGGGTGGCGAGAACACTGAAGCTTTCTTT. Its translation is CASSQRGGENTEAFF.